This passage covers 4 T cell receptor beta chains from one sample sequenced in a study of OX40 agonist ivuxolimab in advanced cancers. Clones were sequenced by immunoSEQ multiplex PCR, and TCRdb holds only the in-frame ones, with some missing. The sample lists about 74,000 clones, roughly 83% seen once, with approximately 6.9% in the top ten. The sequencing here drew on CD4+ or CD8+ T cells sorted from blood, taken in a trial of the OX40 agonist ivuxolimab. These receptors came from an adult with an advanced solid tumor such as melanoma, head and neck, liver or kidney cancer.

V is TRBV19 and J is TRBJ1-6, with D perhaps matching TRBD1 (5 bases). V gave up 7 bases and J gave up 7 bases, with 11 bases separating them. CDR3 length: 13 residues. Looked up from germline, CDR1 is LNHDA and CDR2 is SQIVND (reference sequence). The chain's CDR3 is CASNTGGNSPLHF. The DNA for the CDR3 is TGTGCCAGTAATACCGGGGGAAATTCACCCCTCCACTTT.

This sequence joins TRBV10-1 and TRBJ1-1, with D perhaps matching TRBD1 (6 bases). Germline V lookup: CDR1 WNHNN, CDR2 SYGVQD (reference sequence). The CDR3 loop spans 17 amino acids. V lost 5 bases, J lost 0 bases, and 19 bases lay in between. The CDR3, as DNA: TGCGCCAGCAGTCGCCAGGGGAACGCTGGGTTGAACACTGAAGCTTTCTTT. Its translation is CASSRQGNAGLNTEAFF.

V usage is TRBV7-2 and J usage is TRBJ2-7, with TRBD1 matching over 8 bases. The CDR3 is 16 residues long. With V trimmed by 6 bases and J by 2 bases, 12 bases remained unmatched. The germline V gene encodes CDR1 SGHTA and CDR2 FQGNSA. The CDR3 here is CASSVPRDRNTYEQYF. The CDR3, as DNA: TGTGCCAGCAGTGTCCCCCGGGACAGGAACACCTACGAGCAGTACTTC. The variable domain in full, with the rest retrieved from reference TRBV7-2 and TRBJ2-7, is GAGVSQSPSNKVTEKGKDVELRCDPISGHTALYWYRQSLGQGLEFLIYFQGNSAPDKSGLPSDRFSAERTGGSVSTLTIQRTQQEDSAVYLCASSVPRDRNTYEQYFGPGTRLTVT.

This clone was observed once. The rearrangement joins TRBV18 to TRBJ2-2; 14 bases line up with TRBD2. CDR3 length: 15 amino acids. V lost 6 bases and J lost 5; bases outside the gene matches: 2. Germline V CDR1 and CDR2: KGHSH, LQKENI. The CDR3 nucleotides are TGTGCCAGCTCGCGGACTAGCGGGGGGACCGGGGAGCTGTTTTTT. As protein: CASSRTSGGTGELFF.